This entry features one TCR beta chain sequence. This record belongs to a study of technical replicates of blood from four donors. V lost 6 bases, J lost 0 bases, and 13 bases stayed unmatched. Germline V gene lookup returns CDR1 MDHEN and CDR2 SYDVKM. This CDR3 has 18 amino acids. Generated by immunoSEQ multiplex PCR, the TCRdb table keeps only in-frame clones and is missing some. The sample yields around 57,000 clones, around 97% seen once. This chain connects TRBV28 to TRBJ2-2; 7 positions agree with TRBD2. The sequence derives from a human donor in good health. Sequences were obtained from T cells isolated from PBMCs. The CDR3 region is CASSVPSGDFSNTGELFF. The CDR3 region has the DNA TGTGCCAGCAGCGTACCCAGCGGGGACTTTTCGAACACCGGGGAGCTGTTTTTT.